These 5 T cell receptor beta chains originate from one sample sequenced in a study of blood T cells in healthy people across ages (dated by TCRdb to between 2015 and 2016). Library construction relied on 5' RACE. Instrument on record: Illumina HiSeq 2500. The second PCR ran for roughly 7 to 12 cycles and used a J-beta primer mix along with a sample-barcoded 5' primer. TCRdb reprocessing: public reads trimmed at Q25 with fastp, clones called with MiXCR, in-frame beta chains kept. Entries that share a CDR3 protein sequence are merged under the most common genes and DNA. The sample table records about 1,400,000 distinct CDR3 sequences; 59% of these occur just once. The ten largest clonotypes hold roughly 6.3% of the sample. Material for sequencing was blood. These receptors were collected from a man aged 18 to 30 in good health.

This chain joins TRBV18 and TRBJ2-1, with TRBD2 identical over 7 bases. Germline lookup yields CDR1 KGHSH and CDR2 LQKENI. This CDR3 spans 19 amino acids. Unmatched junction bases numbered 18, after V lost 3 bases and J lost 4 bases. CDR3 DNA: TGTGCCAGCTCACCTTCTGATATATACGGGGGGACGATATACAATGAGCAGTTCTTC. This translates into CASSPSDIYGGTIYNEQFF.

CDR3 nucleotide sequence: TGCAGTGCTTCCTATCAGACTAGGGGTGGCCAAGAGACCCAGTACTTC. Translating gives CSASYQTRGGQETQYF. This chain uses TRBV20-1 with TRBJ2-5; a possible D gene is TRBD2 (6 bases). This CDR3 is built from 16 residues. Trimming left V 5 bases short and J 1 base short, with 20 bases between. The germline V gene encodes CDR1 DFQATT and CDR2 SNEGSKA (reference sequence).

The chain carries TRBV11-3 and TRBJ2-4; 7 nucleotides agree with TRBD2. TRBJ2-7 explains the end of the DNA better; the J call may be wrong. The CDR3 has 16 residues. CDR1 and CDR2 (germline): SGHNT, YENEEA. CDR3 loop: CASSFTSVVREGEQYF. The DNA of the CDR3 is TGTGCCAGCAGCTTTACGAGCGTAGTGAGGGAGGGCGAGCAGTACTTC.

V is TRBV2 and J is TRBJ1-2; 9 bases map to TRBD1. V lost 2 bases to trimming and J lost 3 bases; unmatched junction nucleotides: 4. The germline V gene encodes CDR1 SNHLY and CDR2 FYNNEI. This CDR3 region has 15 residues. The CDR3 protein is CASSEFRTGDYGYTF. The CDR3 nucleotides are TGTGCCAGCAGTGAATTTAGGACAGGGGACTATGGCTACACCTTC.

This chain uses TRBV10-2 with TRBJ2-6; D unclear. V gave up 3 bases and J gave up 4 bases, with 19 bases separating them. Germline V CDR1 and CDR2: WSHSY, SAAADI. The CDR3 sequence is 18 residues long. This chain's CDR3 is CASSDFLSAKTGANVLTF. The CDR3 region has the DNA TGCGCCAGCAGTGATTTCTTGAGCGCAAAGACCGGGGCCAACGTCCTGACTTTC.